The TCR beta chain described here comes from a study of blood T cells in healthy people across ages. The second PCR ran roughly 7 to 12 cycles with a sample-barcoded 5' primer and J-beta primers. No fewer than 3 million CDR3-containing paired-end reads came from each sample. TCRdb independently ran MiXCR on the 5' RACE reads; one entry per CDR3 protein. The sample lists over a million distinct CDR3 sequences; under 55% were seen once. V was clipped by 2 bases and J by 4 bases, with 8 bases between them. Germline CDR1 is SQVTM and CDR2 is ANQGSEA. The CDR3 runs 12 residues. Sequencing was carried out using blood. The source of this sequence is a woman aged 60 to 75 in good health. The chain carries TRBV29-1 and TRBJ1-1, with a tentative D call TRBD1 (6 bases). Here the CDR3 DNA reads TGCAGCGTTGAAACAGGGATCACTGAAGCTTTCTTT. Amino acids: CSVETGITEAFF.